The clone carrying this T cell receptor beta chain is a singleton in its sample. Its antigen remains unidentified. These data belong to a study of OX40 agonist ivuxolimab in advanced cancers. The wider study: Patients received ivuxolimab, an agonistic anti-OX40 (CD134) antibody. Of the patients, three showed partial responses, one with hepatocellular carcinoma and two with cutaneous melanoma. Across the patients, intravenous ivuxolimab was delivered every 2 weeks at 0.01 to 10 mg/kg.

Study results and limitations: The study found that CD8+ T cells averaged more expanded clones than CD4+.

The CDR3 is made up of 13 amino acids. From germline, CDR1 is WSHSY and CDR2 SAAADI. With 5 bases removed from V and 5 bases from J, the gap between germline ends came to 12 bases. The table came from immunoSEQ multiplex PCR; TCRdb's copy has only in-frame clones and leaves some out. Seen here are about 78,000 clones, about nine tenths observed once, and the top ten hold roughly 0.22%. The chain recombines TRBV10-2 with TRBJ2-5; D may be TRBD1 or TRBD2 (6 bases each). This receptor was obtained from an adult with an advanced solid tumor such as melanoma, head and neck, liver or kidney cancer. Specimen: CD4+ or CD8+ T cells sorted from blood, collected in a trial of the OX40 agonist ivuxolimab. The CDR3 DNA follows: TGCGCCAGCAGTCAACAGGGAGGTGAGACCCAGTACTTC. This codes for CASSQQGGETQYF.